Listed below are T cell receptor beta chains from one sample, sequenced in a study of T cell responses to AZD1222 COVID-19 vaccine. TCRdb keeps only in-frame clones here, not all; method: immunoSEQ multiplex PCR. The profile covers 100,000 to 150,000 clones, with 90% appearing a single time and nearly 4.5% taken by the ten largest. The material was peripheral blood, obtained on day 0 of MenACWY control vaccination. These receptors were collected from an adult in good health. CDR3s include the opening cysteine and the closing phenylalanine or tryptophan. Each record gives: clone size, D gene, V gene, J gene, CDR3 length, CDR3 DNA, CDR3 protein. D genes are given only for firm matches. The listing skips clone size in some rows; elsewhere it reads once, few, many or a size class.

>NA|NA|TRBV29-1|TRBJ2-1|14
TGCAGCGTTGGACTGCAGCCGTCCTACAATGAGCAGTTCTTC
CSVGLQPSYNEQFF
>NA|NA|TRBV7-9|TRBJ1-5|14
TGTGCCAGCAGCTTAGTAGGGGGGGATCAGCCCCAGCATTTT
CASSLVGGDQPQHF
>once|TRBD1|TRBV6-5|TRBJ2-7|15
TGTGCCAGCAAGGAGACAGGGCTATCGATCTACGAGCAGTACTTC
CASKETGLSIYEQYF
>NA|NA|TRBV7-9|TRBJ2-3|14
TGTGCCAGCAGCTTGCCGGGACTCGGGGATACGCAGTATTTT
CASSLPGLGDTQYF
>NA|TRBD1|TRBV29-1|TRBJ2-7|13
TGCAGCGTCACAGGGGGCTGGTCCTACGAGCAGTACTTC
CSVTGGWSYEQYF
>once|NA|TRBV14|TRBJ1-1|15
TGTGCCAGCAGCCAATTTCCAAGGCAGAACACTGAAGCTTTCTTT
CASSQFPRQNTEAFF
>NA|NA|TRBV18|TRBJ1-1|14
TGTGCCAGCTCACCACCTCGGGGAGGCACTGAAGCTTTCTTT
CASSPPRGGTEAFF
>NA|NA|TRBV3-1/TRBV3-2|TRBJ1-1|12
TGTGCCAGCAGCGTCGGGGACACTGAAGCTTTCTTT
CASSVGDTEAFF
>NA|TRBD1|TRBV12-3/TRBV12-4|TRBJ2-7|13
TGTGCCAGCAGTTTTGGACAGGGCTACGAGCAGTACTTC
CASSFGQGYEQYF
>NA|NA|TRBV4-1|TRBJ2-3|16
TGCGCCAGCAGCCCCAGGACTATCTCTAGCACAGATACGCAGTATTTT
CASSPRTISSTDTQYF
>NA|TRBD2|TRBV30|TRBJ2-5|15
TGTGCCTGGGCTTCCCGGCAGGGACTAGCAGAGACCCAGTACTTC
CAWASRQGLAETQYF
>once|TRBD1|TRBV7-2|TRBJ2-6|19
TGTGCCAGCAGCTTAGAAAGGGGGCGAAACATTCGTGGGGCCAACGTCCTGACTTTC
CASSLERGRNIRGANVLTF
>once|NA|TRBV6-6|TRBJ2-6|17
TGTGCCAGCAGTCTCCTGACAATCTCCTCTGGGGCCAACGTCCTGACTTTC
CASSLLTISSGANVLTF
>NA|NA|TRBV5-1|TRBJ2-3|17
TGCGCCAGCAGCTTGGGCCGTCGGGGAGGGGGCGAAGATACGCAGTATTTT
CASSLGRRGGGEDTQYF
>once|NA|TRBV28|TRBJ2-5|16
TGTGCCAGCAGCCAGCCGGGGAGGACAGGTCAAGAGACCCAGTACTTC
CASSQPGRTGQETQYF
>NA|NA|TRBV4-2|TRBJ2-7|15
TGTGCCAGCAGCCAAGGGGATTCCGGGTCCTCCGAGCAGTACTTC
CASSQGDSGSSEQYF
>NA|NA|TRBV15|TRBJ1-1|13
TGTGCCACCAGCAGAGATAGGGGTCTCGGAGCTTTCTTT
CATSRDRGLGAFF
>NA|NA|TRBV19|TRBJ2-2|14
TGTGCCAGTAGTATTTGGGCCAACACCGGGGAGCTGTTTTTT
CASSIWANTGELFF
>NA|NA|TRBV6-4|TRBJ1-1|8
TGTGCCAGCAGTGCCCAGGGTTTT
CASSAQGF
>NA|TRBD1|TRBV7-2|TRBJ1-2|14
TGTGCCAGCAGCGAGGACAGGGCTAACTATGGCTACACCTTC
CASSEDRANYGYTF
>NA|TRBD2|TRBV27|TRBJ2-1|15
TGTGCCAGCAGCCCCGGGACTAGCGGGAGCAATGAGCAGTTCTTC
CASSPGTSGSNEQFF
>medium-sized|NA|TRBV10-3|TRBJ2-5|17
TGTGCCATCTCAAACGACCACAGCAGGGGATGGCAAGAGACCCAGTACTTC
CAISNDHSRGWQETQYF
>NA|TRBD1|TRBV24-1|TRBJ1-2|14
TGTGCCACCATCCGCGGACAGGGGATTTATGGCTACACCTTC
CATIRGQGIYGYTF
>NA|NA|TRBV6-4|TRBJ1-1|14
TGTGCCAGCAGTCCCTTCGGGGACAACACTGAAGCTTTCTTT
CASSPFGDNTEAFF
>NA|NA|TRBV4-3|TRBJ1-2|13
TGCGCCAGCAGCCATGGAAGTTTAGGTGGCTACACCTTC
CASSHGSLGGYTF
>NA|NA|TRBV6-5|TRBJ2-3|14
TGTGCCAGCGGGCTCGGGGTAGCAATAGATACGCAGTATTTT
CASGLGVAIDTQYF
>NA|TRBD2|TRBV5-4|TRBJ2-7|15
TGTGCCAGCAGCCCGAGGACTAGCCGTAGGGGCGAGCAGTACTTC
CASSPRTSRRGEQYF
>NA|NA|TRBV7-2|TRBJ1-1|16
TGTGCCAGCAGCTTAGAGAGGGGACTGAGGGGCACTGAAGCTTTCTTT
CASSLERGLRGTEAFF
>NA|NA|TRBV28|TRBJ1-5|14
TGTGCCAGCAGTTTATCGCAGTTCAATCAGCCCCAGCATTTT
CASSLSQFNQPQHF
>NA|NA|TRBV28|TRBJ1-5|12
TGTGCCACACGGACTAGCAATCAGCCCCAGCATTTT
CATRTSNQPQHF
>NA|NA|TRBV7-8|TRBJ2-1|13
TGTGCCAGCAGCCCTCCTAGGAGGGATGAGCAGTTCTTC
CASSPPRRDEQFF
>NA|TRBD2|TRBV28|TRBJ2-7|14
TGTGCCAGCAGGCCCAGCGGGAGGACCTACGAGCAGTACTTC
CASRPSGRTYEQYF
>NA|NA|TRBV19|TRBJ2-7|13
TGTGCCAGTACTTCACATGGGGGGCTCGAGCAGTACTTC
CASTSHGGLEQYF
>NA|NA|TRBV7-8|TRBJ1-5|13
TGTGCCAGCAGCCCGTCCCCGAATCAGCCCCAGCATTTT
CASSPSPNQPQHF
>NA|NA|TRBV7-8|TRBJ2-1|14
TGTGCCAGCAGCTTACAGGGGCCCTACAATGAGCAGTTCTTC
CASSLQGPYNEQFF
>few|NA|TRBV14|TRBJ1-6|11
TGTGCCAGCAGCCCTGGTAGTTCCCTCCACTTT
CASSPGSSLHF
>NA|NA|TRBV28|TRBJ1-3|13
TGTGCCAGCAGCAGGAGCTCTGGAAACACCATATATTTT
CASSRSSGNTIYF
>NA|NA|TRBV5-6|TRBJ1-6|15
TGTGCCAGCAGCTTGTGGCAGGTCTATAATTCACCCCTCCACTTT
CASSLWQVYNSPLHF
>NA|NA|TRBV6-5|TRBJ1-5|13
TGTGCCAGCAGGATACAGGGAAATCAGCCCCAGCATTTT
CASRIQGNQPQHF
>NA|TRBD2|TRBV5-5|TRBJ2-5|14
TGTGCCAGCAGCTTGGAGGCTAGCGGAAAAGACCGATACTTC
CASSLEASGKDRYF
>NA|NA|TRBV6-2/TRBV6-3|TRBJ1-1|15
TGTGCCAGCAGTTACCTGGGCAGGCGTATCACTGAAGCTTTCTTT
CASSYLGRRITEAFF
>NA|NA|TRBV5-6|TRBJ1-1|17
TGTGCCAGCAGCTTGCTACCGGGGCTCAATATGAACACTGAAGCTTTCTTT
CASSLLPGLNMNTEAFF
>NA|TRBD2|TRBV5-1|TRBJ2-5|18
TGCGCCAGCAGCCCTAAGGGACTAGCGGGAGTCGGATCAGAGACCCAGTACTTC
CASSPKGLAGVGSETQYF
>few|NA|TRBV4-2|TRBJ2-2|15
TGTGCCAGCAGCCAAGTCTTAGCGAACACCGGGGAGCTGTTTTTT
CASSQVLANTGELFF
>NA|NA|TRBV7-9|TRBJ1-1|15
TGTGCCAGCAGCTTAGTGGGGGTAGTAGGCACTGAAGCTTTCTTT
CASSLVGVVGTEAFF
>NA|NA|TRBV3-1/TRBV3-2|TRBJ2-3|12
TGTGCCAGCAGCCAACACACAGATACGCAGTATTTT
CASSQHTDTQYF
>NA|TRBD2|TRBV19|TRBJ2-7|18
TGTGCCAGTAGTATAGCTGAAGGGACTAGCGGGATTGCATACGAGCAGTACTTC
CASSIAEGTSGIAYEQYF
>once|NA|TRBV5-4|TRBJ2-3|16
TGTGCCAGCAGCTTCCAGTTGCCACCTAGCACAGATACGCAGTATTTT
CASSFQLPPSTDTQYF
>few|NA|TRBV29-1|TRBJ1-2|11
TGCAGCGTTGAGTTGGTCAGTGGCTACACCTTC
CSVELVSGYTF
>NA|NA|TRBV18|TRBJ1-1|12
TGTGCCAGCTCACCACAGGACACTGAAGCTTTCTTT
CASSPQDTEAFF
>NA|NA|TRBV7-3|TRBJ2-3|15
TGTGCCAGCAGTTACGGACACGCTTGGACAGATACGCAGTATTTT
CASSYGHAWTDTQYF
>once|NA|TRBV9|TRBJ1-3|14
TGTGCCAGCAGCGGCGACAGCACTGGAAACACCATATATTTT
CASSGDSTGNTIYF
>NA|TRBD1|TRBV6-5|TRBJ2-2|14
TGTGCCAGCAGGGGGACAGGGTACACCGGGGAGCTGTTTTTT
CASRGTGYTGELFF